This T cell receptor beta chain was obtained from a study of blood T cell repertoires in COVID-19 (dated by TCRdb to between 2020 and 2021). With regard to the full study: The collaborator samples originated in the United States, Italy and Spain and spanned the acute and convalescent phases of COVID-19. The material from the prospective study consisted of cDNA or gDNA derived from T cells, B-cell-depleted T cells, or PBMCs. The repertoires were released in a freely available public database meant as a resource for research on the immune response to SARS-CoV-2. Where available, HLA class I and class II types were taken from metadata supplied by the sample provider and were not determined by assay-based typing. The sample metadata nearly always contained a de-identified subject ID, COVID-19 status, age in years and sex. Samples were obtained from the ongoing ImmuneRACE study (first 160 participants) and from 950 to 1,500 subjects provided by 6 global collaborators. The dataset comprised deeply sampled blood TCRbeta repertoires from subjects exposed to, actively infected with, or recovered from COVID-19. Summary of the overall study and its limitations: How much clinical and demographic metadata was included differed by source and by participant, and the metadata was provided uncurated.

Collaborating institutions collected whole blood in K2EDTA tubes following their own protocols. For TCRbeta analysis, collaborators shipped samples in one of three forms: frozen whole blood, isolated PBMCs, or DNA extracted from either of those sample types. As to this clone: The antigen it binds to is not known. No qualities accompany the bases; no much larger clone lies one base away.

Trimming removed 6 bases from V and 0 bases from J, leaving 6 bases between the germline ends. The CDR3 runs 12 amino acids, cysteine and phenylalanine included. The CDR3 DNA has 36 bases and is translated from base 1. In the germline V gene, CDR1 corresponds to MNHEY and CDR2 to SVGAGI. TCRbeta CDR3 regions were amplified from genomic DNA using the immunoSEQ Assay, a bias-controlled multiplex PCR. The authors processed their data as follows. The number of nucleated cells in each sample was estimated by amplification of reference gene primers within the assay. To quantify the absolute abundance of each unique TCRbeta CDR3 rearrangement, sequence reads were collapsed and filtered. For each sample, productive Simpson clonality was calculated as the square root of Simpson's diversity index across productive rearrangements. The immuneACCESS repertoire file appears here via TCRdb, limited to in-frame rearrangements. These files lack a portion of the clones; in checked studies, under half of the deficit traces to unresolved V genes, and the cause of the others is not known. V, J and clone size were drawn from that table, and D and trimming were deduced from the DNA. Here the sample has 120,000 or so clones; about 85% occur a single time. Together, the top ten hold 4.8% of the sample.

The TCR originated in a human donor in a cohort sampled during active COVID-19. Sequences were obtained from peripheral blood. The rearrangement joined TRBV6-5 to TRBJ2-7; no D gene call is confident. The sequenced DNA: TGTGCCAGCAGATTATCCTCCTACGAGCAGTACTTC. It specifies CASRLSSYEQYF.